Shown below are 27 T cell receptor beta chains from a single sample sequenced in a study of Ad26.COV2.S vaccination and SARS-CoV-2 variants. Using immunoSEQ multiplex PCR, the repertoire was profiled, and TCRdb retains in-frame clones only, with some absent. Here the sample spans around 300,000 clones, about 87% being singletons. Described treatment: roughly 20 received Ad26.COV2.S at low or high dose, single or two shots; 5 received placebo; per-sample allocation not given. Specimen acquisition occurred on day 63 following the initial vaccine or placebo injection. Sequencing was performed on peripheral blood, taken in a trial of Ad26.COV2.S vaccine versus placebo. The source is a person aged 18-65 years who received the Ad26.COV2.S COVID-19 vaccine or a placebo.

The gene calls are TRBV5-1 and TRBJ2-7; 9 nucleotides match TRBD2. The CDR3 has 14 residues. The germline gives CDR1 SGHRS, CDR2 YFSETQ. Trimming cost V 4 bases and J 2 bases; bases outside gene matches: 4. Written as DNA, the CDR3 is TGCGCCAGCAGCCTAGCGGGATCGACCTACGAGCAGTACTTC. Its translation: CASSLAGSTYEQYF. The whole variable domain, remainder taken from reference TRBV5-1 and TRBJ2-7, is KAGVTQTPRYLIKTRGQQVTLSCSPISGHRSVSWYQQTPGQGLQFLFEYFSETQRNKGNFPGRFSGRQFSNSRSEMNVSTLELGDSALYLCASSLAGSTYEQYFGPGTRLTVT.

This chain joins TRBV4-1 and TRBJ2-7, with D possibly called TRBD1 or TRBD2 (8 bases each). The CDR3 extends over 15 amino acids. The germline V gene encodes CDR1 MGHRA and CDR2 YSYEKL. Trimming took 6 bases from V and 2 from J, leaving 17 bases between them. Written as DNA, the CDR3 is TGCGCCAGCAGTACGGGAGGGGACAGGACCTACGAGCAGTACTTC. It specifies CASSTGGDRTYEQYF.

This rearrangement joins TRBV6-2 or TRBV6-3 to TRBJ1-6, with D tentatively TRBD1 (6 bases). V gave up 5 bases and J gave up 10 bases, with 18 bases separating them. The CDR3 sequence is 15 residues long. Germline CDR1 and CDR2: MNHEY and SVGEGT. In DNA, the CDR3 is TGTGCCAGCAGTCCGGCCTCGGGGGGCGGATCACCCCTCCACTTT. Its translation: CASSPASGGGSPLHF.

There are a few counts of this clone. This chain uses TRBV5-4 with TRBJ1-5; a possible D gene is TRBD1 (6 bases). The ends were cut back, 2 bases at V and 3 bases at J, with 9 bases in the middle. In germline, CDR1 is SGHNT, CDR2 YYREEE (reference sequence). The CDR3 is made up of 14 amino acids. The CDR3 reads CASSLQGNNQPQHF. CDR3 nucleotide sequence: TGTGCCAGCAGCTTACAGGGCAACAATCAGCCCCAGCATTTT.

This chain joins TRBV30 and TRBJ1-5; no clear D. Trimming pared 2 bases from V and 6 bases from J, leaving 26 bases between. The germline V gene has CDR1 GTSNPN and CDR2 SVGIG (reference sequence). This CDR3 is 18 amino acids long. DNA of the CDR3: TGTGCCTGGAGTTTACTTAAAAACCCCGGTCCTGGCGGTCAGCCCCAGCATTTT. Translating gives CAWSLLKNPGPGGQPQHF.

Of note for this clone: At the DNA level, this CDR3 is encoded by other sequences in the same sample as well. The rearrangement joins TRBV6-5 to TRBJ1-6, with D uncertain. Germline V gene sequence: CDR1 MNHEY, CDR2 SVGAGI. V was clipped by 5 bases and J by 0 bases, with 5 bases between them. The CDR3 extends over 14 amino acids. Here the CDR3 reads CASSRDSYNSPLHF. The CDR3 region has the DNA TGTGCCAGCAGTCGGGACTCCTATAATTCACCCCTCCACTTT.

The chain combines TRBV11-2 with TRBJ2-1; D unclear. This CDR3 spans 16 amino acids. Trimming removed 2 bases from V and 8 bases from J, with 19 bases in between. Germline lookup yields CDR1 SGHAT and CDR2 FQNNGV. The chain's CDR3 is CASSLMLSSSYDEQFF. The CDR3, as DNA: TGTGCCAGCAGCTTAATGCTGTCGAGTAGTTACGATGAGCAGTTCTTC.

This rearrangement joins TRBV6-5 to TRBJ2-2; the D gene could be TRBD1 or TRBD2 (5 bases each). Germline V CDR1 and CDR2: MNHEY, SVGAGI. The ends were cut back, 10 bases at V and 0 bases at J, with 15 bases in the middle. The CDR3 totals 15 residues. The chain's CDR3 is CATHRGEANTGELFF. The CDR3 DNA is TGTGCCACCCACAGAGGGGAAGCGAACACCGGGGAGCTGTTTTTT.

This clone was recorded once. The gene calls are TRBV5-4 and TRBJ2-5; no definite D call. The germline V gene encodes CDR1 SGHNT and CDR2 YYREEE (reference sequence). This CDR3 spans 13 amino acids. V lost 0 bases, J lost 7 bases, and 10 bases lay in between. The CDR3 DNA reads TGTGCCAGCAGCTTGGAGGGTGAAGGGACCCAGTACTTC. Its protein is CASSLEGEGTQYF. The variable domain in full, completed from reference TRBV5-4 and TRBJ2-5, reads ETGVTQSPTHLIKTRGQQVTLRCSSQSGHNTVSWYQQALGQGPQFIFQYYREEENGRGNFPPRFSGLQFPNYSSELNVNALELDDSALYLCASSLEGEGTQYFGPGTRLLVL.

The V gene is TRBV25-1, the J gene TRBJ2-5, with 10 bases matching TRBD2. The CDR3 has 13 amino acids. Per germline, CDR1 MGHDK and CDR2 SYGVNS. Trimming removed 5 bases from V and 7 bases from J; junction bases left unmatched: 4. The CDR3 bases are TGTGCCAGCAGTCTCACTAGCGGGACGACCCAGTACTTC. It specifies CASSLTSGTTQYF.

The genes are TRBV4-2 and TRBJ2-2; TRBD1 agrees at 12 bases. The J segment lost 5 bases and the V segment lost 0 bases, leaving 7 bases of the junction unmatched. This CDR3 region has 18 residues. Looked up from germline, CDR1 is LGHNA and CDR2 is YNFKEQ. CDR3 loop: CASSQDGGQGAWTGELFF. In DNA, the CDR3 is TGTGCCAGCAGCCAAGATGGGGGACAGGGGGCATGGACCGGGGAGCTGTTTTTT.

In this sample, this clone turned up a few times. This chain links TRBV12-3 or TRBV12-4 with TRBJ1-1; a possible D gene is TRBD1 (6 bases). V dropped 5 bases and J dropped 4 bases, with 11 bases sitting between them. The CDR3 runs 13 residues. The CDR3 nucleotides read TGTGCCAGCAGTCCTAACAGGGTCACTGAAGCTTTCTTT. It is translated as CASSPNRVTEAFF.

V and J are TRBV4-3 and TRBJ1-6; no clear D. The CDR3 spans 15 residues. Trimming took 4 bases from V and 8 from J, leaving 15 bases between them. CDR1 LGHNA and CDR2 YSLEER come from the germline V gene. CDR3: CASSPSGVPYSPLHF. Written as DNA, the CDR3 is TGCGCCAGCAGCCCGTCTGGTGTTCCATATTCACCCCTCCACTTT.

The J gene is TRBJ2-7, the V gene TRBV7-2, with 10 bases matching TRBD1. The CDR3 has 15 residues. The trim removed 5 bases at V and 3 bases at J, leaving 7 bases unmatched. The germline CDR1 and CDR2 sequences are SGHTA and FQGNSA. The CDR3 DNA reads TGTGCCAGCAGCCCGCGGACAGGGGGGGACTACGAGCAGTACTTC. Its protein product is CASSPRTGGDYEQYF.

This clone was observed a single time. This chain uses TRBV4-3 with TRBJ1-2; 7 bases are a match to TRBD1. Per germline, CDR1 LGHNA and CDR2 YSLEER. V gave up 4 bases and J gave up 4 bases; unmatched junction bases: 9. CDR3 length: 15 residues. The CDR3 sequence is CASSLQRQGIYGYTF. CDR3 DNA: TGCGCCAGCAGCCTCCAGCGACAGGGCATCTATGGCTACACCTTC.

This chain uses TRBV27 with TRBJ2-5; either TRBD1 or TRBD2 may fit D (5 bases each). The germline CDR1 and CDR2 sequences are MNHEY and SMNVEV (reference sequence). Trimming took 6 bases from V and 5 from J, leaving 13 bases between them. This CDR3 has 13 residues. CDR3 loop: CASRRGPGETQYF. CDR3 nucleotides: TGTGCCAGCAGACGGGGACCAGGGGAGACCCAGTACTTC.

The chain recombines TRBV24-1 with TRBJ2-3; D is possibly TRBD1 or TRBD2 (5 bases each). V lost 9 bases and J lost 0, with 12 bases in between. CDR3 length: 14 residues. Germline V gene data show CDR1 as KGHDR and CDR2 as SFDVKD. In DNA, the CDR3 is TGTGCCACCTCCAGTTGGGACAGCACAGATACGCAGTATTTT. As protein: CATSSWDSTDTQYF.

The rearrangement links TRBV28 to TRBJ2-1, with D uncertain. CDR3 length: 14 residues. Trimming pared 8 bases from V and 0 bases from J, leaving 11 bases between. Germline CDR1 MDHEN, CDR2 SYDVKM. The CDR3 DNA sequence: TGTGCCAGCGGTGGGTCTCTCTCCTACAATGAGCAGTTCTTC. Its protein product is CASGGSLSYNEQFF.

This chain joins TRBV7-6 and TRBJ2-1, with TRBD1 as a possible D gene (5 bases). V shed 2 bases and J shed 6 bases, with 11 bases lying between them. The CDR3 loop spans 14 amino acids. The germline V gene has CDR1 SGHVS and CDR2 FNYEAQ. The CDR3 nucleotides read TGTGCCAGCAGCTTATATAGGGGCCCCAATGAGCAGTTCTTC. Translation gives CASSLYRGPNEQFF.

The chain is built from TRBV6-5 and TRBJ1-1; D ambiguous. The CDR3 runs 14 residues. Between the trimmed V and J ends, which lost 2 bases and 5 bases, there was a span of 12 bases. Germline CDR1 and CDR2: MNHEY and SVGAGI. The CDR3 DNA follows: TGTGCCAGCAGTTACGGCGGCGGAGGAACTGAAGCTTTCTTT. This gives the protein CASSYGGGGTEAFF.

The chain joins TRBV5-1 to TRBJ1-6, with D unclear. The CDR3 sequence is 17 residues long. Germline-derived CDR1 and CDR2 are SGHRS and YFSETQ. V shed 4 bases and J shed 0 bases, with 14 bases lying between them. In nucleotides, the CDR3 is TGCGCCAGCAGCCAGAGCCAAGAGGGCTCCTATAATTCACCCCTCCACTTT. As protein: CASSQSQEGSYNSPLHF.

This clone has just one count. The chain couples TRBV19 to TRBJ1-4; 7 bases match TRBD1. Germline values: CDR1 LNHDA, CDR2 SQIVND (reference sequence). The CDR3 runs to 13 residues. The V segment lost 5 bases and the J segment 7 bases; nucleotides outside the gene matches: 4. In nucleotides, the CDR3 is TGTGCCAGTAGTCCCAGGGGGGCTGAAAAACTGTTTTTT. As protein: CASSPRGAEKLFF.

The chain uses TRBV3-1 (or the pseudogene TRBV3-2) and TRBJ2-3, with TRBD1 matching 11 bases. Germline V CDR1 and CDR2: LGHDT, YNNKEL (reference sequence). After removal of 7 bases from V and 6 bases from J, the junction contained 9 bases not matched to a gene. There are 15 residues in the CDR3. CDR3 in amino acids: CASTGWDRGTDTQYF. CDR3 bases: TGTGCCAGCACCGGTTGGGACAGGGGGACCGATACGCAGTATTTT.

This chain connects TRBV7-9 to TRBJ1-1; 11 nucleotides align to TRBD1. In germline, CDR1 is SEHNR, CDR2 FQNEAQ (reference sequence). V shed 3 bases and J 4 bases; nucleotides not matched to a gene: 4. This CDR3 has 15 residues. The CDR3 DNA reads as TGTGCCAGCAGCTTCGGGACAGGGGGAAGCACTGAAGCTTTCTTT. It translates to CASSFGTGGSTEAFF. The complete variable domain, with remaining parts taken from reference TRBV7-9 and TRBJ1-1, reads DTGVSQNPRHKITKRGQNVTFRCDPISEHNRLYWYRQTLGQGPEFLTYFQNEAQLEKSRLLSDRFSAERPKGSFSTLEIQRTEQGDSAMYLCASSFGTGGSTEAFFGQGTRLTVV.

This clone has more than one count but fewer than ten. CDR3: CASGDARARGYGYTF. The CDR3 DNA sequence: TGTGCCAGCGGCGACGCGAGGGCGAGGGGATATGGCTACACCTTC. This chain joins TRBV6-5 and TRBJ1-2; TRBD1 is a possible D gene (5 bases). Germline V gene sequence: CDR1 MNHEY, CDR2 SVGAGI. The CDR3 has 15 amino acids. V was shortened by 8 bases and J by 5 bases, with 21 bases between the two germline ends.

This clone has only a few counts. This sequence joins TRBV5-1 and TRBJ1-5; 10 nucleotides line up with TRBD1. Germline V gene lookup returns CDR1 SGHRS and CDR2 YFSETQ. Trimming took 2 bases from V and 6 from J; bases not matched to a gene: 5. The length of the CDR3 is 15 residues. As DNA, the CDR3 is TGCGCCAGCAGCTTAGGGACAGGGGCCGGTCAGCCCCAGCATTTT. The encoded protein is CASSLGTGAGQPQHF.

CDR3 in amino acids: CASSRGTGYNEQFF. The CDR3 DNA follows: TGTGCCAGTAGTAGAGGGACAGGCTACAATGAGCAGTTCTTC. J is TRBJ2-1 and V is TRBV19; TRBD1 aligns across 8 bases. Germline trimming cut 4 bases from V and 3 bases from J; bases unmatched to any gene: 2. The CDR3 runs 14 residues. Germline V gene lookup returns CDR1 LNHDA and CDR2 SQIVND (reference sequence).